The following is a T cell receptor beta chain sequence with its context. How the authors handled the data: Nucleated cell counts were estimated from reference gene primer amplification. Libraries were prepared by immunoSEQ multiplex PCR; TCRdb keeps only in-frame clonotypes and omits some of them. V and J calls plus clone size are reproduced from that table; the DNA served to infer D and trimming. This table holds under 300,000 clones, approximately 84% found once. V lost 6 bases, J lost 3 bases, and 14 bases lay in between. Per germline, CDR1 MRHNA and CDR2 SNTAGT. This CDR3 is 14 amino acids long. The entry originates in a study of blood T cell repertoires in COVID-19. Study-wide context: Sites across the United States, Italy and Spain contributed samples from acute and convalescent COVID-19. Sources were T cells, B-cell-depleted T cells, or PBMCs; the material itself was cDNA or gDNA.

The TCR was taken from a man aged 50-59 years with acute or convalescent COVID-19. The specimen sequenced was peripheral blood. The chain combines TRBV6-4 with TRBJ1-1; D may be TRBD1 (5 bases). CDR3 protein: CASRADRRDTEAFF. CDR3 nucleotide sequence: TGTGCCAGCAGGGCTGACAGAAGAGACACTGAAGCTTTCTTT.